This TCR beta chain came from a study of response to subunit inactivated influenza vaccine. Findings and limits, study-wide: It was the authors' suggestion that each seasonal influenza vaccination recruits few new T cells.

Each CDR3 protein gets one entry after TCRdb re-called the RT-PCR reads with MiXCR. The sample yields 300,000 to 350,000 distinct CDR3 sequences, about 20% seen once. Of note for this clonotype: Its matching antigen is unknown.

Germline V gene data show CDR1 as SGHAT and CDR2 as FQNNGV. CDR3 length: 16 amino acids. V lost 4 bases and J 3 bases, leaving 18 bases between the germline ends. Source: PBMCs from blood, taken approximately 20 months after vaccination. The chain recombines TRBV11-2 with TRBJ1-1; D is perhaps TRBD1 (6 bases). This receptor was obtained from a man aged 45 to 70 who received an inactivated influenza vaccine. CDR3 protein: CASSSVGWGLDTEAFF. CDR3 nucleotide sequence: TGTGCCAGCAGCTCGGTAGGTTGGGGGCTGGACACTGAAGCTTTCTTT. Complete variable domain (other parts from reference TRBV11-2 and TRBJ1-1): EAGVAQSPRYKIIEKRQSVAFWCNPISGHATLYWYQQILGQGPKLLIQFQNNGVVDDSQLPKDRFSAERLKGVDSTLKIQPAKLEDSAVYLCASSSVGWGLDTEAFFGQGTRLTVV.